One sample yielded the 26 T cell receptor beta chains listed below, sequenced in a study of immune cell composition in non-small cell lung cancer. Some clones are missing from TCRdb's copy, which holds only in-frame ones; the method was immunoSEQ multiplex PCR. The sample holds roughly 9,500 clones, about 80% seen once. Normal lung was sampled as far from the tumour as possible, at least 3 cm. Sequenced sample: non-adjacent lung tissue. Receptors originate from a human donor with non-small cell lung cancer.

In this sample, this clone turned up once. The rearrangement joins TRBV18 to TRBJ2-3, with D perhaps matching TRBD1 or TRBD2 (5 bases each). Trimming shortened V by 10 bases and J by 2 bases, and 19 bases separated the two germline ends. The CDR3 sequence is 15 residues long. Germline CDR1 KGHSH, CDR2 LQKENI. CDR3 in amino acids: CATRTQSGHTDTQYF. The CDR3 coding sequence is TGTGCCACGCGGACTCAATCGGGGCACACAGATACGCAGTATTTT.

The genes are TRBV19 and TRBJ2-4; D possibly corresponds to TRBD2 (5 bases). CDR1 and CDR2 (germline): LNHDA, SQIVND (reference sequence). This CDR3 has 14 amino acids. V lost 4 bases, J lost 4 bases, and 11 bases lay in between. CDR3: CASSSPGEKNIQYF. In DNA form, the CDR3 reads TGTGCCAGTAGTAGCCCTGGGGAGAAAAACATTCAGTACTTC. Variable domain in full (rest from reference TRBV19 and TRBJ2-4): DGGITQSPKYLFRKEGQNVTLSCEQNLNHDAMYWYRQDPGQGLRLIYYSQIVNDFQKGDIAEGYSVSREKKESFPLTVTSAQKNPTAFYLCASSSPGEKNIQYFGAGTRLSVL.

The V call is TRBV16, the J call TRBJ1-1; D uncertain. The CDR3 consists of 15 residues. The germline CDR1 and CDR2 sequences are KGHSY and FQNENV. The ends were cut back, 3 bases at V and 1 base at J, with 12 bases in the middle. The CDR3 coding sequence is TGTGCCAGCAGCCATGCCGATGTAGGGAACACTGAAGCTTTCTTT. This encodes CASSHADVGNTEAFF.

The chain joins TRBV6-6 to TRBJ1-4, with D unclear. V lost 6 bases, J lost 7 bases, and 15 bases lay in between. Germline V gene lookup returns CDR1 MNHNY and CDR2 SVGAGI (reference sequence). The CDR3 totals 14 residues. The CDR3 sequence is CASRISLRLEKLFF. CDR3 nucleotides: TGTGCCAGCAGAATATCCCTACGCCTTGAAAAACTGTTTTTT.

The V gene is TRBV5-1, the J gene TRBJ1-1, with D hard to call. This CDR3 contains 15 residues. Trimming pared 0 bases from V and 1 base from J, leaving 10 bases between. Per the germline V gene, CDR1 is SGHRS and CDR2 is YFSETQ. The CDR3 coding sequence is TGCGCCAGCAGCTTGGCCGGAGAGAAGAACACTGAAGCTTTCTTT. Amino acids: CASSLAGEKNTEAFF.

This clone occurred once. V usage is TRBV5-4 and J usage is TRBJ1-1, with D perhaps TRBD1 (6 bases). The CDR3 length is 14 residues. Germline V gene lookup returns CDR1 SGHNT and CDR2 YYREEE (reference sequence). The ends were cut back, 0 bases at V and 1 base at J, with 7 bases in the middle. CDR3 DNA sequence: TGTGCCAGCAGCTTGGCCAGGGGGAACACTGAAGCTTTCTTT. Amino acid sequence: CASSLARGNTEAFF.

The chain is built from TRBV9 and TRBJ2-6; D not certain. Per the germline V gene, CDR1 is SGDLS and CDR2 is YYNGEE. The V and J ends lost 7 bases and 0 bases respectively, with 8 bases between them. This CDR3 comprises 14 residues. The DNA of the CDR3 is TGTGCCAGCGCCCAGACCTCTGGGGCCAACGTCCTGACTTTC. It is translated as CASAQTSGANVLTF.

The chain links TRBV18 to TRBJ2-3, with D perhaps matching TRBD2 (6 bases). The CDR3 is 14 amino acids. CDR1 is KGHSH, CDR2 LQKENI, per germline. V was shortened by 7 bases and J by 5 bases, with 16 bases between the two germline ends. The CDR3 spells CASFGTLNGDTQYF. In DNA, the CDR3 is TGTGCCAGCTTCGGGACTCTCAACGGAGATACGCAGTATTTT.

V and J are TRBV28 and TRBJ1-2; the D gene is possibly TRBD1 (6 bases). Germline CDR1 is MDHEN and CDR2 is SYDVKM. This CDR3 region has 14 residues. The V end was cut by 5 bases, the J end by 12 bases, with 22 bases between. CDR3 residues: CASSTNPGHLGDTF. The CDR3 DNA is TGTGCCAGCAGTACGAATCCGGGACACCTAGGGGACACCTTC.

The gene calls are TRBV7-6 and TRBJ1-3; 9 nucleotides line up with TRBD1. The CDR3 runs to 15 residues. CDR1 is SGHVS, CDR2 FNYEAQ, per germline. V gave up 5 bases and J gave up 4 bases; unmatched junction bases: 6. CDR3 nucleotide sequence: TGTGCCAGCAGCCGCGGACAGGGGATCGGAAACACCATATATTTT. It is translated as CASSRGQGIGNTIYF. Complete variable domain (other parts from reference TRBV7-6 and TRBJ1-3): GAGVSQSPRYKVTKRGQDVALRCDPISGHVSLYWYRQALGQGPEFLTYFNYEAQQDKSGLPNDRFSAERPEGSISTLTIQRTEQRDSAMYRCASSRGQGIGNTIYFGEGSWLTVV.

The CDR3 nucleotides read TGTGCCAGTTGGACTAGCGGGAGGGTGTCCTACAATGAGCAGTTCTTC. It is translated as CASWTSGRVSYNEQFF. The rearrangement joins TRBV2 to TRBJ2-1; 15 positions agree with TRBD2. Germline assignment: CDR1 SNHLY and CDR2 FYNNEI. J lost 1 base, V lost 9 bases, and 4 bases had no gene match. The CDR3 runs 16 residues.

The chain is built from TRBV28 and TRBJ2-7; D uncertain. Germline V CDR1 and CDR2: MDHEN, SYDVKM. The CDR3 runs to 15 residues. The ends were cut back, 9 bases at V and 3 bases at J, with 21 bases in the middle. In nucleotides, the CDR3 is TGTGCCAGTAGCTCGCCCATCTTGGGGATCTACGAGCAGTACTTC. Its translation is CASSSPILGIYEQYF.

The chain couples TRBV15 to TRBJ2-5, with D unclear. V was shortened by 0 bases and J by 3 bases, with 8 bases between the two germline ends. The CDR3 length is 14 residues. The germline V gene has CDR1 LNHNV and CDR2 YYDKDF (reference sequence). CDR3 coding DNA: TGTGCCACCAGCAGAGATCTCCAGGAAGAGACCCAGTACTTC. Amino acid sequence: CATSRDLQEETQYF.

The V gene is TRBV11-2, the J gene TRBJ2-1, with D possibly TRBD2 on 6 matching bases. The CDR3 covers 13 residues. The germline CDR1 and CDR2 sequences are SGHAT and FQNNGV. The V end lost 1 base, the J end lost 8 bases, and 9 bases lay between the germline ends. CDR3 DNA: TGTGCCAGCAGCTTAGGGTGGGGGGATGAGCAGTTCTTC. This sequence encodes CASSLGWGDEQFF.

CDR3 nucleotide sequence: TGTGCCAGCAGCCCTGGATATGCAACTAATGAAAAACTGTTTTTT. Translated: CASSPGYATNEKLFF. The V gene is TRBV2, the J gene TRBJ1-4; D ambiguous. V was trimmed by 6 bases and J by 0 bases, leaving 11 bases between them. Germline CDR1 and CDR2: SNHLY and FYNNEI. The CDR3 length is 15 residues. Full variable domain (rest looked up from reference TRBV2 and TRBJ1-4): EPEVTQTPSHQVTQMGQEVILRCVPISNHLYFYWYRQILGQKVEFLVSFYNNEISEKSEIFDDQFSVERPDGSNFTLKIRSTKLEDSAMYFCASSPGYATNEKLFFGSGTQLSVL.

The V gene is TRBV28, the J gene TRBJ1-2; D is uncertain. Germline CDR1 MDHEN, CDR2 SYDVKM. The CDR3 length is 13 residues. V gave up 7 bases and J gave up 4 bases, with 13 bases separating them. In nucleotides, the CDR3 is TGTGCCAGCACCTCTCCCGTCACCTATGGCTACACCTTC. This sequence encodes CASTSPVTYGYTF.

The chain combines TRBV7-3 with TRBJ2-3; 10 nucleotides line up with TRBD2. Looked up from germline, CDR1 is SGHTA and CDR2 is FQGTGA. The V gene end was trimmed by 2 bases and the J gene end by 5 bases; junction bases not matched to a gene: 7. This CDR3 has 16 amino acids. The DNA for the CDR3 is TGTGCCAGCAGCTTAGTGATAGCGGGGGGCCGAGATACGCAGTATTTT. It translates to CASSLVIAGGRDTQYF.

The chain employs TRBV9 and TRBJ2-3, with D hard to call. In germline, CDR1 is SGDLS, CDR2 YYNGEE. V dropped 5 bases and J dropped 3 bases, with 16 bases sitting between them. The CDR3 totals 15 residues. The CDR3 here is CASRSSARSTDTQYF. Here the CDR3 DNA reads TGTGCCAGCAGGTCAAGCGCCCGATCTACAGATACGCAGTATTTT.

The chain links TRBV11-2 to TRBJ1-5; D gene unclear. V lost 3 bases to trimming and J lost 5 bases, with 5 bases between them. Per germline, CDR1 SGHAT and CDR2 FQNNGV. The CDR3 is 12 amino acids. In nucleotides, the CDR3 is TGTGCCAGCAGCTTGGGTGATCAGCCCCAGCATTTT. It translates to CASSLGDQPQHF. Looking up the rest from reference TRBV11-2 and TRBJ1-5 gives the full variable domain: EAGVAQSPRYKIIEKRQSVAFWCNPISGHATLYWYQQILGQGPKLLIQFQNNGVVDDSQLPKDRFSAERLKGVDSTLKIQPAKLEDSAVYLCASSLGDQPQHFGDGTRLSIL.

The DNA for the CDR3 is TGTGCCAGCAGCCAAGGGCGCGGGGGGACCTACGAGCAGTACTTC. It translates to CASSQGRGGTYEQYF. The chain uses TRBV14 and TRBJ2-7; 8 nucleotides line up with TRBD2. The CDR3 is made up of 15 amino acids. Germline CDR1 and CDR2: SGHDN and FVKESK. The trim removed 1 base at V and 2 bases at J, leaving 4 bases unmatched.

This clone has a handful of counts. V and J are TRBV11-1 and TRBJ2-1; 10 bases map to TRBD1. The CDR3 consists of 15 residues. V was clipped by 5 bases and J by 7 bases; unmatched bases: 8. Per the germline V gene, CDR1 is SGHAT and CDR2 is FQDESV (reference sequence). The CDR3 loop is CASSLRQGAKNEQFF. The CDR3 nucleotides are TGTGCCAGCAGCCTCCGACAGGGGGCGAAGAATGAGCAGTTCTTC.

This sequence joins TRBV5-1 and TRBJ2-1, with D possibly being TRBD1 or TRBD2 (6 bases each). CDR3 size: 16 residues. The V gene's germline CDR1 is SGHRS and CDR2 YFSETQ. V was pared by 0 bases and J by 5 bases, with 15 bases between. Here the CDR3 DNA reads TGCGCCAGCAGCTTGGACGGGGGACACGCTAACAATGAGCAGTTCTTC. Translated, it gives CASSLDGGHANNEQFF.

This clone was detected only once. CDR3 amino acids: CATTKGGKGGYTF. CDR3 DNA: TGTGCCACCACCAAAGGAGGAAAAGGTGGCTACACCTTC. The chain links TRBV15 to TRBJ1-2; no firm D call. V lost 7 bases, J lost 7 bases, and 16 bases lay in between. Germline-derived CDR1 and CDR2 are LNHNV and YYDKDF (reference sequence). The CDR3 covers 13 residues. The complete variable domain, with remaining parts taken from reference TRBV15 and TRBJ1-2, reads DAMVIQNPRYQVTQFGKPVTLSCSQTLNHNVMYWYQQKSSQAPKLLFHYYDKDFNNEADTPDNFQSRRPNTSFCFLDIRSPGLGDTAMYLCATTKGGKGGYTFGSGTRLTVV.

This chain joins TRBV28 and TRBJ2-7; the D gene is possibly TRBD2 (5 bases). The V gene's germline CDR1 is MDHEN and CDR2 SYDVKM. The V gene lost 10 bases and the J gene lost 0 bases, with 16 bases spanning the gap. The CDR3 extends over 14 amino acids. In nucleotides, the CDR3 is TGTGCCATCGACCGGGGTAAAAACTCCTACGAGCAGTACTTC. This codes for CAIDRGKNSYEQYF.

The DNA of the CDR3 is TGTGCCAGAAGCCATTCCCGGGACAGGGGAAAGGGCTTCCTAGAAAAACTGTTTTTT. Translating gives CARSHSRDRGKGFLEKLFF. The gene calls are TRBV5-3 and TRBJ1-4; TRBD1 agrees at 10 bases. TRBV5-3 is marked as an open reading frame, function uncertain. CDR3 length: 19 amino acids. V trimming: 4 bases; J trimming: 8 bases; junction bases outside the gene matches: 20.

This clone was observed a handful of times. The chain recombines TRBV19 with TRBJ1-2; no clear D. Trimming removed 2 bases at V and 7 bases at J, with 11 bases between. Germline V CDR1 and CDR2: LNHDA, SQIVND (reference sequence). The CDR3 loop spans 13 amino acids. As DNA, the CDR3 is TGTGCCAGTAGTATAAGAAGGGTCTCTGGCTACACCTTC. It yields the protein CASSIRRVSGYTF.